The 26 T cell receptor beta chains given below trace back to one sample, sequenced in a study of blood T cell repertoires in COVID-19. Assay used: immunoSEQ multiplex PCR; TCRdb lists only in-frame clones, some missing. The sample consists of 51,000 or so clones, around nine tenths of them appearing once. The source material was peripheral blood. The source of these receptors is an elderly man with acute or convalescent COVID-19.

V usage is TRBV7-6 and J usage is TRBJ2-1; TRBD1 might be the D (6 bases). This CDR3 has 12 amino acids. CDR1 is SGHVS and CDR2 is FNYEAQ in the germline V gene. Trimming removed 2 bases at V and 7 bases at J, with 6 bases between. This CDR3 is CASSLRGNEQFF. CDR3 bases: TGTGCCAGCAGCTTAAGGGGGAATGAGCAGTTCTTC. The full variable domain, with the rest looked up from reference TRBV7-6 and TRBJ2-1, is GAGVSQSPRYKVTKRGQDVALRCDPISGHVSLYWYRQALGQGPEFLTYFNYEAQQDKSGLPNDRFSAERPEGSISTLTIQRTEQRDSAMYRCASSLRGNEQFFGPGTRLTVL.

The chain has TRBV10-3 and TRBJ2-7; 7 positions match TRBD1. Germline CDR1 reads ENHRY; CDR2 reads SYGVKD. V dropped 0 bases and J dropped 3; count of bases not matched to a gene: 8. This CDR3 comprises 16 residues. DNA for the CDR3: TGTGCCATCAGTGAGTCGGGACACAGGGGAGACTACGAGCAGTACTTC. Amino acids: CAISESGHRGDYEQYF.

The chain uses TRBV6-4 and TRBJ1-1, with 8 positions matching TRBD1. Germline V gene data show CDR1 as MRHNA and CDR2 as SNTAGT. The CDR3 loop spans 15 amino acids. V dropped 2 bases and J dropped 3; count of bases not matched to a gene: 5. CDR3 residues: CASSDQTGDDTEAFF. The CDR3 DNA reads TGTGCCAGCAGTGACCAGACAGGGGACGACACTGAAGCTTTCTTT.

The chain combines TRBV7-9 with TRBJ2-7; D possibly corresponds to TRBD1 (6 bases). Germline V gives CDR1 SEHNR, CDR2 FQNEAQ (reference sequence). Deletions cut 3 bases from V and 6 bases from J, with 18 bases between. This CDR3 comprises 15 residues. CDR3 nucleotides: TGTGCCAGCAGCTTCCGGCAGGGGAAGGCGACCGAGCAGTACTTC. Its translation is CASSFRQGKATEQYF.

This clone was seen a single time. The chain carries TRBV3-1 (or the pseudogene TRBV3-2) and TRBJ2-5; 8 bases are shared with TRBD2. This CDR3 has 13 residues. With V trimmed by 3 bases and J by 5 bases, 2 bases remained unmatched. Germline CDR1 and CDR2: LGHDT and YNNKEL (reference sequence). The CDR3, as DNA: TGTGCCAGCAGCCAGGGACTAGGGGAGACCCAGTACTTC. Translated: CASSQGLGETQYF.

This rearrangement joins TRBV4-1 to TRBJ2-1; D possibly corresponds to TRBD1 (5 bases). CDR1 MGHRA and CDR2 YSYEKL come from the germline V gene. V lost 0 bases to trimming and J lost 5 bases, with 8 bases between them. The CDR3 is 14 amino acids. CDR3 sequence reads: CASSQDPGNNEQFF. CDR3 nucleotides: TGCGCCAGCAGCCAAGATCCAGGGAACAATGAGCAGTTCTTC.

The gene calls are TRBV7-9 and TRBJ1-5; 8 nucleotides align to TRBD1. The CDR3 covers 16 residues. The V segment lost 1 base and the J segment 6 bases; nucleotides outside the gene matches: 8. CDR1 is SEHNR and CDR2 is FQNEAQ in the germline V gene (reference sequence). The CDR3: CASSLVSGGLVQPQHF. Written as DNA, the CDR3 is TGTGCCAGCAGCTTAGTGTCAGGGGGCTTGGTTCAGCCCCAGCATTTT.

The CDR3 spells CASSPQGVSTEAFF. The CDR3 nucleotides are TGTGCCAGCAGCCCCCAGGGTGTTAGCACTGAAGCTTTCTTT. This sequence joins TRBV9 and TRBJ1-1; maybe TRBD1 (5 bases). This CDR3 is 14 amino acids long. The germline V and J ends were trimmed by 4 bases and 4 bases, with 14 bases remaining between them. Germline V gene sequence: CDR1 SGDLS, CDR2 YYNGEE.

This rearrangement joins TRBV3-1 (or the pseudogene TRBV3-2) to TRBJ2-6, with a possible D match to TRBD1 (5 bases). Deletions cut 4 bases from V and 1 base from J, with 8 bases between. CDR3 size: 15 residues. Looked up from germline, CDR1 is LGHDT and CDR2 is YNNKEL (reference sequence). CDR3 DNA sequence: TGTGCCAGCAGCCCCCAGGGTTCTGGGGCCAACGTCCTGACTTTC. Its protein product is CASSPQGSGANVLTF.

The chain has TRBV23-1 and TRBJ1-1; 9 bases are a match to TRBD1. TRBV23-1 is annotated as an ORF whose role is uncertain. Trimming cost V 1 base and J 4 bases; bases outside gene matches: 7. This CDR3 comprises 16 residues. This CDR3 reads CASSQFPGQGSTEAFF. Here the CDR3 DNA reads TGCGCCAGCAGTCAATTCCCGGGACAGGGAAGCACTGAAGCTTTCTTT.

This clone has a single count. The chain combines TRBV30 with TRBJ2-1; 7 bases are shared with TRBD2. This CDR3 contains 13 residues. The germline V gene has CDR1 GTSNPN and CDR2 SVGIG (reference sequence). Unmatched junction bases numbered 9, after V lost 8 bases and J lost 5 bases. CDR3 loop: CALSGTAHNEQFF. The CDR3 DNA reads as TGTGCCCTGAGCGGGACGGCTCACAATGAGCAGTTCTTC.

V gene TRBV18 combines with J gene TRBJ2-3; TRBD1 agrees at 9 bases. The CDR3 contains 16 residues. The germline V gene encodes CDR1 KGHSH and CDR2 LQKENI. The V and J ends lost 3 bases and 4 bases, in that order; junction bases with no gene match: 8. Written as DNA, the CDR3 is TGTGCCAGCTCACCCTCCCGGACAGGGGAACCAGATACGCAGTATTTT. Protein product: CASSPSRTGEPDTQYF.

This clone was seen once. The chain couples TRBV29-1 to TRBJ1-1, with TRBD1 identical over 8 bases. CDR3 size: 13 residues. V gave up 6 bases and J gave up 1 base; unmatched junction bases: 4. Germline CDR1 is SQVTM and CDR2 is ANQGSEA. The CDR3 DNA is TGCAGCGTCCTGGGGACAGGGAACACTGAAGCTTTCTTT. Its protein product is CSVLGTGNTEAFF.

The J gene is TRBJ1-6, the V gene TRBV19, with 8 nucleotides matching TRBD1. This CDR3 comprises 13 residues. The V gene's germline CDR1 is LNHDA and CDR2 SQIVND (reference sequence). Trimming at V came to 4 bases and at J to 8 bases, leaving 1 base not matched to a gene. CDR3 sequence: CASSTGGDSPLHF. DNA for the CDR3: TGTGCCAGTAGTACAGGGGGCGATTCACCCCTCCACTTT. Based on the CDR3 plus reference TRBV19 and TRBJ1-6, the full variable domain is DGGITQSPKYLFRKEGQNVTLSCEQNLNHDAMYWYRQDPGQGLRLIYYSQIVNDFQKGDIAEGYSVSREKKESFPLTVTSAQKNPTAFYLCASSTGGDSPLHFGNGTRLTVT.

V and J are TRBV20-1 and TRBJ1-2, with 8 bases matching TRBD1. Germline V lookup: CDR1 DFQATT, CDR2 SNEGSKA (reference sequence). CDR3 length: 15 amino acids. The V gene end was trimmed by 3 bases and the J gene end by 3 bases; junction bases not matched to a gene: 9. CDR3 residues: CSASRSGGADYGYTF. The CDR3 region has the DNA TGCAGTGCTAGTAGATCAGGGGGCGCGGACTATGGCTACACCTTC.

V gene TRBV7-9 combines with J gene TRBJ2-2; D ambiguous. Trimming stripped 0 bases from V and 0 bases from J, with 8 bases between. The CDR3 is made up of 16 amino acids. The germline CDR1 and CDR2 sequences are SEHNR and FQNEAQ (reference sequence). CDR3 residues: CASSLAVPTNTGELFF. The CDR3 DNA sequence: TGTGCCAGCAGCTTAGCCGTACCTACGAACACCGGGGAGCTGTTTTTT.

This chain joins TRBV27 and TRBJ2-2; D is undetermined. Per the germline V gene, CDR1 is MNHEY and CDR2 is SMNVEV (reference sequence). CDR3 length equals 14 residues. V lost 8 bases to trimming and J lost 0 bases, with 10 bases between them. The DNA for the CDR3 is TGTGCCAGCTGTAACAGCCCGAACACCGGGGAGCTGTTTTTT. Its translation: CASCNSPNTGELFF.

V usage is TRBV7-9 and J usage is TRBJ1-2; a possible D gene is TRBD1 (6 bases). V gave up 4 bases and J gave up 2 bases, with 20 bases separating them. Germline V gives CDR1 SEHNR, CDR2 FQNEAQ (reference sequence). The CDR3 is 17 amino acids. This CDR3 is CASSSLRQTGTNYGYTF. CDR3 DNA: TGTGCCAGCAGCTCCCTCCGCCAGACAGGAACCAACTATGGCTACACCTTC.

This CDR3 reads CASSFPGNTEAFF. CDR3 bases: TGTGCCAGCAGTTTTCCGGGGAACACTGAAGCTTTCTTT. The chain joins TRBV6-5 to TRBJ1-1; no reliable D call. The CDR3 is 13 amino acids. Germline lookup yields CDR1 MNHEY and CDR2 SVGAGI. The ends were cut back, 4 bases at V and 1 base at J, with 7 bases in the middle.

The sample holds one count of this clone. This chain links TRBV5-5 with TRBJ1-1; maybe TRBD1 (5 bases). This CDR3 is built from 14 residues. The V gene lost 4 bases and the J gene lost 1 base, with 11 bases spanning the gap. Germline V lookup: CDR1 SGHKS, CDR2 YYEKEE (reference sequence). CDR3 residues: CASSGIGENTEAFF. CDR3 sequence (DNA): TGTGCCAGCAGCGGAATAGGGGAGAACACTGAAGCTTTCTTT.

This rearrangement joins TRBV9 to TRBJ2-7; 10 bases agree with TRBD1. The CDR3 runs 16 residues. Germline CDR1 SGDLS, CDR2 YYNGEE. J lost 4 bases, V lost 4 bases, and 11 bases had no gene match. In DNA form, the CDR3 reads TGTGCCAGCAGCCCACGCGGGAGACAGGGGGCTTACGAGCAGTACTTC. Encoded protein: CASSPRGRQGAYEQYF.

The CDR3 sequence is CASSSTGGSDQPQHF. Here the CDR3 DNA reads TGTGCCAGCAGCTCGACAGGGGGCAGCGATCAGCCCCAGCATTTT. This chain links TRBV7-2 with TRBJ1-5; 10 nucleotides match TRBD1. J lost 5 bases, V lost 4 bases, and 5 bases had no gene match. CDR1 is SGHTA and CDR2 is FQGNSA in the germline V gene. CDR3 size: 15 residues.

V is TRBV6-4 and J is TRBJ2-1; no reliable D call. V was trimmed by 5 bases and J by 3 bases, leaving 8 bases between them. The length of the CDR3 is 13 residues. Germline V lookup: CDR1 MRHNA, CDR2 SNTAGT. The CDR3 DNA reads as TGTGCCAGCAGTTCCGGGTACTACAATGAGCAGTTCTTC. Its protein is CASSSGYYNEQFF.

The chain has TRBV7-9 and TRBJ2-7; TRBD2 matches 8 bases. CDR1 is SEHNR and CDR2 is FQNEAQ in the germline V gene (reference sequence). CDR3 length: 13 residues. V lost 5 bases to trimming and J lost 2 bases; unmatched junction nucleotides: 2. CDR3 sequence (DNA): TGTGCCAGCAGCCGAGCGGGGGCCTACGAGCAGTACTTC. Amino acids: CASSRAGAYEQYF.

In its sample, this clone was seen once. This sequence joins TRBV11-2 and TRBJ1-6; D remains ambiguous. Trimming removed 4 bases from V and 7 bases from J, with 14 bases in between. Germline CDR1 reads SGHAT; CDR2 reads FQNNGV. The CDR3 runs 15 residues. The CDR3 DNA sequence: TGTGCCAGCAGCTCCCGCGGGAATAGGAATTCACCCCTCCACTTT. It encodes CASSSRGNRNSPLHF.

The CDR3 DNA follows: TGTGCCATCAGTGAGTTGGGGACACAGAACACTGAAGCTTTCTTT. It translates to CAISELGTQNTEAFF. The chain carries TRBV10-3 and TRBJ1-1; D might be TRBD1 (6 bases). The CDR3 length is 15 residues. V was cut by 1 base and J by 1 base, with 10 bases left in between. CDR1 ENHRY and CDR2 SYGVKD come from the germline V gene.